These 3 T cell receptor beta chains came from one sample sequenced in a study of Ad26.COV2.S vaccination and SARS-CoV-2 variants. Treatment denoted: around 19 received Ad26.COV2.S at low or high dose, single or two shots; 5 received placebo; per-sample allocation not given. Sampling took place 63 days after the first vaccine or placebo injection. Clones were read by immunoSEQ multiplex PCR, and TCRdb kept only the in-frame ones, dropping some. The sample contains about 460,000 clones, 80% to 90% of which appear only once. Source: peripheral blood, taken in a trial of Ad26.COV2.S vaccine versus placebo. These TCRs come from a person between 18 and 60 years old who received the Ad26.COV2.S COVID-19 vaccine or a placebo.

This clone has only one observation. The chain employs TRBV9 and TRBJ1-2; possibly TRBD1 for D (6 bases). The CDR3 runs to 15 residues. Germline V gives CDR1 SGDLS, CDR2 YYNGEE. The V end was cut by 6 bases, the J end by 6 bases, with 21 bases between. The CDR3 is CASNPGANLGHGYTF. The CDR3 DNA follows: TGTGCCAGCAACCCGGGGGCTAACCTAGGTCATGGCTACACCTTC. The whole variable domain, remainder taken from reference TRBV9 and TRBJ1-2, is DSGVTQTPKHLITATGQRVTLRCSPRSGDLSVYWYQQSLDQGLQFLIQYYNGEERAKGNILERFSAQQFPDLHSELNLSSLELGDSALYFCASNPGANLGHGYTFGSGTRLTVV.

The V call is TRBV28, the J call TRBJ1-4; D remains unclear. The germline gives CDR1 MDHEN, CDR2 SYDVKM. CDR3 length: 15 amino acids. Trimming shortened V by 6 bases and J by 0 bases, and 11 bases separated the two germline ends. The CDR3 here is CASSRGGATNEKLFF. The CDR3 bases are TGTGCCAGCAGCCGTGGTGGTGCAACTAATGAAAAACTGTTTTTT.

CDR3 residues: CASSPSTVGPYNEQFF. CDR3 DNA sequence: TGTGCCAGCAGCCCCTCGACCGTCGGGCCTTACAATGAGCAGTTCTTC. The chain combines TRBV7-2 with TRBJ2-1; D unclear. Per germline, CDR1 SGHTA and CDR2 FQGNSA. The V end was cut by 5 bases, the J end by 4 bases, with 18 bases between. CDR3 size: 16 residues. The full variable domain, its missing parts supplied by reference TRBV7-2 and TRBJ2-1, is GAGVSQSPSNKVTEKGKDVELRCDPISGHTALYWYRQSLGQGLEFLIYFQGNSAPDKSGLPSDRFSAERTGGSVSTLTIQRTQQEDSAVYLCASSPSTVGPYNEQFFGPGTRLTVL.